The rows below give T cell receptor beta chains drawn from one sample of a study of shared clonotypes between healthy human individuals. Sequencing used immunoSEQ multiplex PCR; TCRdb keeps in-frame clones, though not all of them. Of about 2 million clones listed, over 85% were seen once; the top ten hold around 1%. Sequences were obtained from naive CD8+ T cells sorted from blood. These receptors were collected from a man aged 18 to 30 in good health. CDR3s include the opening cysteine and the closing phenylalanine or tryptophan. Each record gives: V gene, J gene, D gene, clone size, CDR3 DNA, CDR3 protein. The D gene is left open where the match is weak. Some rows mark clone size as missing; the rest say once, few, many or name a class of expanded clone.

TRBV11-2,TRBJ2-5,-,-,TGTGCCAGCAGCCCCGGTCGCACGAGCGGACAAGAGACCCAGTACTTC,CASSPGRTSGQETQYF
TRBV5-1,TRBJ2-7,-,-,TGCGCCAGCAGCTTGGCCGAAGGTAATGAGCAGTACTTC,CASSLAEGNEQYF
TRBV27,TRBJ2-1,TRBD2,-,TGTGCCAGCAGTCCCGGACTAGCGGGAGAAAATGAGCAGTTCTTC,CASSPGLAGENEQFF
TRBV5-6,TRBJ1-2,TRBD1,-,TGTGCCAGCAGCGCAGACGACAGGGGGAAGGACTATGGCTACACCTTC,CASSADDRGKDYGYTF
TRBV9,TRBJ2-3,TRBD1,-,TGTGCCAGCAGCCCCTGGGACAGTCCTAGCACAGATACGCAGTATTTT,CASSPWDSPSTDTQYF
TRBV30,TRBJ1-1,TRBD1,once,TGTGCCTGGAGTGAAACAGGGGCTGAAGCTTTCTTT,CAWSETGAEAFF
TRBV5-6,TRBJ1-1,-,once,TGTGCCAGCAGGATACACCTGAACACTGAAGCTTTCTTT,CASRIHLNTEAFF
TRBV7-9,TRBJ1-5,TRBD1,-,TGTGCCAGCAGCTTCCTAGGGACAGGGGGCAATCAGCCCCAGCATTTT,CASSFLGTGGNQPQHF
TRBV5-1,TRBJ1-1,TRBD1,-,TGCGCCAGCAGCACCCAACAGGGGCCGGCGAACACTGAAGCTTTCTTT,CASSTQQGPANTEAFF
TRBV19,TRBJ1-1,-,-,TGTACCCCCCCATATTTAATTCCAGGGGAGCGCACTGAAGCTTTCTTT,CTPPYLIPGERTEAFF
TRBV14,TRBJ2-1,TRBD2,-,TGTGCCAGCAGCCAAGGGCGGACTAGCGGGGGAAAAAATGAGCAGTTCTTC,CASSQGRTSGGKNEQFF
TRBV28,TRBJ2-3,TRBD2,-,TGTGCCAGCAGTTTCCCCCCGGGACTAGCGAACGATACGCAGTATTTT,CASSFPPGLANDTQYF
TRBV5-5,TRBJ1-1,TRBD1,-,TGTGCCAGCAGCTTGTATGTTGGGACAGAGAACACTGAAGCTTTCTTT,CASSLYVGTENTEAFF
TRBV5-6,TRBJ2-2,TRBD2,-,TGTGCCAGCAGCTTGGTCCTAGCGGAGGGTTGGAACACCGGGGAGCTGTTTTTT,CASSLVLAEGWNTGELFF
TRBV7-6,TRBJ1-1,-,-,TGTGCCAGCAGCTTAGTCCCGAACACTGAAGCTTTCTTT,CASSLVPNTEAFF